The text below deals with one TCR beta chain. The data belong to a study of blood T cell repertoires in COVID-19. In the study overall: From T cells, B-cell-depleted T cells, or PBMCs came the material, which was cDNA or gDNA.

In the source study's methods: For nucleated cells, counts were estimated from reference gene primer amplification. Produced via immunoSEQ multiplex PCR; TCRdb's table is partial and in-frame only. That table gives V, J and clone size, and the DNA gave D and trimming. The repertoire includes roughly 460,000 clones, over 85% of them detected once, and approximately 0.92% sits in the top ten. Seattle enrolled patients during active infection and tracked them longitudinally. V was clipped by 5 bases and J by 1 base, with 15 bases between them. CDR1 LNHDA and CDR2 SQIVND come from the germline V gene (reference sequence). The CDR3 sequence is 16 residues long.

This TCR came from a young man with COVID-19, enrolled during active disease. The chain employs TRBV19 and TRBJ2-1; a possible D gene is TRBD2 (6 bases). The source material was peripheral blood. This chain's CDR3 is CASSSGEGRSYNEQFF. CDR3 in DNA: TGTGCCAGTAGTTCGGGTGAAGGGAGGTCCTACAATGAGCAGTTCTTC.